The rows below give T cell receptor beta chains drawn from one sample of a study of OX40 agonist ivuxolimab in advanced cancers. Only in-frame clones appear in the TCRdb table, and some are missing; sequencing was by immunoSEQ multiplex PCR. Of more than 100,000 clones listed, more than 80% are singletons. The sequencing used CD4+ or CD8+ T cells sorted from blood, collected in a trial of the OX40 agonist ivuxolimab. These receptors were collected from an adult with an advanced solid tumor such as melanoma, head and neck, liver or kidney cancer. Each CDR3 is given with its conserved first and last residue. Fields, in order: clone size, V gene, CDR3 length, J gene, D gene, CDR3 protein, CDR3 DNA. A D gene is named only where the DNA matches it firmly. Not every row has a clone size; where given, it reads once, few, many or a size class.

size: NA; V: TRBV29-1; length: 14; J: TRBJ2-2; D: NA; CDR3: CSVDDTPNTGELFF; DNA: TGCAGCGTTGATGACACTCCGAACACCGGGGAGCTGTTTTTT
size: NA; V: TRBV19; length: 14; J: TRBJ2-2; D: NA; CDR3: CASWAGVLTGELFF; DNA: TGTGCCAGTTGGGCAGGGGTATTAACCGGGGAGCTGTTTTTT
size: NA; V: TRBV19; length: 14; J: TRBJ1-6; D: NA; CDR3: CASSAGTDNSPLHF; DNA: TGTGCCAGTAGTGCCGGGACGGATAATTCACCCCTCCACTTT
size: NA; V: TRBV5-1; length: 14; J: TRBJ1-3; D: NA; CDR3: CASSSFSSGNTIYF; DNA: TGCGCCAGCAGCTCCTTTAGCTCTGGAAACACCATATATTTT
size: once; V: TRBV6-5; length: 14; J: TRBJ1-5; D: NA; CDR3: CASRKGGNGQPQHF; DNA: TGTGCCAGCCGCAAAGGGGGGAATGGTCAGCCCCAGCATTTT
size: NA; V: TRBV30; length: 13; J: TRBJ2-3; D: TRBD2; CDR3: CAWSLGGTDTQYF; DNA: TGTGCCTGGAGTTTGGGGGGGACAGATACGCAGTATTTT
size: NA; V: TRBV4-3; length: 14; J: TRBJ1-6; D: NA; CDR3: CASSAGTNNSPLHF; DNA: TGCGCCAGCAGTGCCGGGACAAACAATTCACCCCTCCACTTT
size: NA; V: TRBV6-5; length: 11; J: TRBJ1-2; D: NA; CDR3: CATGLHYGYTF; DNA: TGTGCCACCGGGTTGCACTATGGCTACACCTTC
size: NA; V: TRBV28; length: 13; J: TRBJ2-2; D: TRBD1; CDR3: CASSLQGTGELFF; DNA: TGTGCCAGCAGTCTACAGGGGACCGGGGAGCTGTTTTTT
size: NA; V: TRBV10-3; length: 14; J: TRBJ1-1; D: TRBD1; CDR3: CAIRTMTGETEAFF; DNA: TGTGCCATCAGGACTATGACAGGGGAGACTGAAGCTTTCTTT
size: NA; V: TRBV2; length: 14; J: TRBJ1-3; D: TRBD1; CDR3: CASGTGLGGNTIYF; DNA: TGTGCCAGCGGGACAGGGTTAGGTGGAAACACCATATATTTT
size: NA; V: TRBV6-1; length: 13; J: TRBJ1-5; D: NA; CDR3: CASSPQGSQPQHF; DNA: TGTGCCAGCAGTCCCCAGGGCAGCCAGCCCCAGCATTTT
size: NA; V: TRBV6-5; length: 13; J: TRBJ1-1; D: NA; CDR3: CASRPFGNTEAFF; DNA: TGTGCCAGCAGACCTTTCGGGAACACTGAAGCTTTCTTT
size: NA; V: TRBV7-9; length: 15; J: TRBJ2-1; D: TRBD1; CDR3: CASSRWDSLRDEQFF; DNA: TGTGCCAGCAGCCGCTGGGACAGTCTTAGGGATGAGCAGTTCTTC
size: NA; V: TRBV10-3; length: 16; J: TRBJ2-5; D: TRBD1; CDR3: CAISESGTGGQETQYF; DNA: TGTGCCATCAGTGAGTCTGGGACAGGAGGCCAAGAGACCCAGTACTTC
size: NA; V: TRBV4-1; length: 16; J: TRBJ2-3; D: TRBD2; CDR3: CASSQGLRGDADTQYF; DNA: TGCGCCAGCAGCCAAGGGTTGCGGGGGGATGCAGATACGCAGTATTTT
size: once; V: TRBV7-2; length: 13; J: TRBJ2-1; D: NA; CDR3: CASSLSRLREQFF; DNA: TGTGCCAGCAGCTTAAGCCGACTTAGGGAGCAGTTCTTC
size: NA; V: TRBV11-2; length: 16; J: TRBJ2-1; D: NA; CDR3: CASSLDTGSSYNEQFF; DNA: TGTGCCAGCAGCTTGGACACAGGGAGCTCCTACAATGAGCAGTTCTTC
size: NA; V: TRBV9; length: 17; J: TRBJ2-7; D: NA; CDR3: CASSPPRPSVISYEQYF; DNA: TGTGCCAGCAGCCCTCCTAGACCCTCAGTAATATCCTACGAGCAGTACTTC
size: NA; V: TRBV7-2; length: 16; J: TRBJ1-4; D: NA; CDR3: CASSSLPLKTNEKLFF; DNA: TGTGCCAGCAGCTCCTTACCATTGAAGACTAATGAAAAACTGTTTTTT
size: NA; V: TRBV11-2; length: 15; J: TRBJ1-4; D: TRBD1; CDR3: CASTPGQAFNEKLFF; DNA: TGTGCCAGCACGCCCGGACAGGCCTTTAATGAAAAACTGTTTTTT
size: NA; V: TRBV9; length: 17; J: TRBJ1-4; D: NA; CDR3: CASSVVRGAATNEKLFF; DNA: TGTGCCAGCAGCGTAGTCAGAGGGGCAGCAACTAATGAAAAACTGTTTTTT
size: NA; V: TRBV28; length: 15; J: TRBJ1-2; D: NA; CDR3: CASSLIHDRGYGYTF; DNA: TGTGCCAGCAGTTTAATCCACGACAGAGGCTATGGCTACACCTTC
size: NA; V: TRBV10-3; length: 14; J: TRBJ2-3; D: NA; CDR3: CAISWGEGTDTQYF; DNA: TGTGCCATCAGTTGGGGGGAGGGCACAGATACGCAGTATTTT
size: NA; V: TRBV11-2; length: 16; J: TRBJ1-3; D: NA; CDR3: CASSFSRTVSGNTIYF; DNA: TGTGCCAGCAGCTTTAGTCGAACGGTCTCTGGAAACACCATATATTTT
size: NA; V: TRBV5-1; length: 14; J: TRBJ2-2; D: NA; CDR3: CASRAGANTGELFF; DNA: TGCGCCAGTAGAGCGGGTGCGAACACCGGGGAGCTGTTTTTT
size: once; V: TRBV9; length: 15; J: TRBJ2-3; D: TRBD2; CDR3: CASTSTGGRTDTQYF; DNA: TGTGCCAGCACCTCTACGGGGGGGCGGACAGATACGCAGTATTTT
size: NA; V: TRBV30; length: 15; J: TRBJ2-3; D: TRBD2; CDR3: CAWSALAGITDTQYF; DNA: TGTGCCTGGAGTGCTCTAGCGGGGATCACAGATACGCAGTATTTT
size: NA; V: TRBV29-1; length: 16; J: TRBJ2-3; D: TRBD1; CDR3: CSVVPSVRPQGDTQYF; DNA: TGCAGCGTTGTCCCGAGCGTCAGGCCACAGGGGGATACGCAGTATTTT
size: NA; V: TRBV5-1; length: 16; J: TRBJ2-3; D: NA; CDR3: CASSRQTAALTDTQYF; DNA: TGCGCCAGCAGCCGACAGACAGCGGCCCTCACAGATACGCAGTATTTT
size: NA; V: TRBV19; length: 15; J: TRBJ2-1; D: TRBD1; CDR3: CASSKGQGVRGEQFF; DNA: TGTGCCAGTAGTAAGGGACAGGGGGTGCGGGGTGAGCAGTTCTTC
size: NA; V: TRBV5-6; length: 15; J: TRBJ1-6; D: NA; CDR3: CASSGVSSYNSPLHF; DNA: TGTGCCAGCAGCGGAGTTTCCTCCTATAATTCACCCCTCCACTTT
size: NA; V: TRBV4-2; length: 13; J: TRBJ2-5; D: NA; CDR3: CASRGGAVETQYF; DNA: TGTGCCAGCAGAGGGGGGGCGGTGGAGACCCAGTACTTC
size: NA; V: TRBV4-3; length: 13; J: TRBJ1-2; D: TRBD1; CDR3: CASSQETGSGYTF; DNA: TGCGCCAGCAGCCAAGAGACAGGGTCTGGCTACACCTTC
size: NA; V: TRBV4-1; length: 16; J: TRBJ2-2; D: NA; CDR3: CASSQANLVNTGELFF; DNA: TGCGCCAGCAGCCAAGCTAACCTGGTGAACACCGGGGAGCTGTTTTTT
size: NA; V: TRBV5-1; length: 13; J: TRBJ2-3; D: NA; CDR3: CASSLAGTDTQYF; DNA: TGCGCCAGCAGCTTGGCGGGAACAGATACGCAGTATTTT
size: NA; V: TRBV10-3; length: 13; J: TRBJ2-5; D: NA; CDR3: CAIQKDFQETQYF; DNA: TGTGCCATCCAGAAAGACTTCCAAGAGACCCAGTACTTC
size: NA; V: TRBV19; length: 15; J: TRBJ2-7; D: TRBD1; CDR3: CASSLGGQAFYEQYF; DNA: TGTGCCAGTAGTCTCGGGGGACAGGCCTTCTACGAGCAGTACTTC
size: NA; V: TRBV10-3; length: 15; J: TRBJ2-5; D: NA; CDR3: CAITPTSSLGETQYF; DNA: TGTGCCATCACACCTACTAGTTCTCTGGGAGAGACCCAGTACTTC
size: few; V: TRBV19; length: 16; J: TRBJ2-7; D: TRBD1; CDR3: CATSQTGDESGYEQYF; DNA: TGTGCCACCTCCCAGACAGGGGATGAAAGTGGGTACGAGCAGTACTTC
size: once; V: TRBV18; length: 15; J: TRBJ2-7; D: TRBD1; CDR3: CASSPAGQDSYEQYF; DNA: TGTGCCAGCTCACCTGCGGGACAGGACTCCTACGAGCAGTACTTC
size: once; V: TRBV30; length: 13; J: TRBJ2-2; D: NA; CDR3: CAWSLEDLAELFF; DNA: TGTGCCTGGAGTCTAGAGGACCTAGCGGAGCTGTTTTTT
size: NA; V: TRBV11-2; length: 16; J: TRBJ2-1; D: TRBD2; CDR3: CASSLLGPAGGNEQFF; DNA: TGTGCCAGCAGCCTCTTGGGCCCGGCGGGGGGCAACGAGCAGTTCTTC
size: NA; V: TRBV21-1; length: 16; J: TRBJ2-1; D: NA; CDR3: CASSTPRAGPTNEQFF; DNA: TGTGCCAGCAGCACCCCAAGGGCGGGGCCCACAAATGAGCAGTTCTTC
size: NA; V: TRBV15; length: 16; J: TRBJ1-4; D: NA; CDR3: CATSRDRAGLDEKLFF; DNA: TGTGCCACCAGCAGAGATAGGGCAGGTCTAGATGAAAAACTGTTTTTT